This entry lists 9 T cell receptor beta chains sequenced from one sample in a study of brain T cells in children with intractable seizures. Libraries were prepared by immunoSEQ multiplex PCR; TCRdb keeps only in-frame clonotypes and omits some of them. There are 95,000 to 120,000 clones in the sample; approximately 94% occur only once, and about 3.8% lies in the top ten. Sample: peripheral blood, taken at surgery. These receptors all come from a boy younger than two with hemimegalencephaly and intractable seizures.

As for this clone: The junction and the germline gene differ at one end; a read error may be behind it. Other DNA sequences in this sample translate to the same CDR3. V and J are TRBV29-1 and TRBJ2-7, with D possibly TRBD2 on 6 matching bases. The V gene's germline CDR1 is SQVTM and CDR2 ANQGSEA. CDR3 length: 10 amino acids. CDR3 loop: CSVGGPEQYF. The DNA for the CDR3 is TGCAGTGTTGGAGGGCCCGAGCAGTACTTC.

The chain joins TRBV10-2 to TRBJ2-1; 9 bases line up with TRBD2. Trimming removed 4 bases from V and 4 bases from J; junction bases left unmatched: 23. The CDR3 is 21 residues long. Germline values: CDR1 WSHSY, CDR2 SAAADI. In DNA, the CDR3 is TGCGCCAGCAGTGTATTTTCAATTCTTATCGCGGGAGGGGGCCTATACAATGAGCAGTTCTTC. It yields the protein CASSVFSILIAGGGLYNEQFF.

Of note for this clone: Other DNA sequences within the sample encode an identical CDR3. J is TRBJ2-7 and V is TRBV14; D unresolved. V lost 2 bases to trimming and J lost 3 bases, with 2 bases between them. CDR1 is SGHDN, CDR2 FVKESK, per germline. The CDR3 runs to 11 residues. CDR3 sequence: CASSQSYEQYF. In DNA form, the CDR3 reads TGTGCCAGCAGCCAAAGCTACGAGCAGTACTTC. Complete variable domain (other parts from reference TRBV14 and TRBJ2-7): EAGVTQFPSHSVIEKGQTVTLRCDPISGHDNLYWYRRVMGKEIKFLLHFVKESKQDESGMPNNRFLAERTGGTYSTLKVQPAELEDSGVYFCASSQSYEQYFGPGTRLTVT.

The rearrangement links TRBV7-3 to TRBJ1-5; a weak D match, TRBD1 (5 bases). Germline V CDR1 and CDR2: SGHTA, FQGTGA. This CDR3 contains 13 residues. V lost 7 bases to trimming and J lost 5 bases, with 12 bases between them. CDR3 nucleotide sequence: TGTGCCAGCACCCTACCAGGGTATCAGCCCCAGCATTTT. Its translation: CASTLPGYQPQHF.

V is TRBV6-5 and J is TRBJ1-2, with TRBD1 as a possible D gene (5 bases). This CDR3 region has 13 residues. Germline-derived CDR1 and CDR2 are MNHEY and SVGAGI. Trimming took off 6 bases at V and 3 bases at J, with 11 bases between the two ends. CDR3 sequence reads: CASSHGGDYGYTF. The CDR3 DNA reads as TGTGCCAGCAGCCACGGGGGGGACTATGGCTACACCTTC.

The chain recombines TRBV6-5 with TRBJ2-3; 10 positions agree with TRBD2. CDR1 and CDR2 from the germline V gene are MNHEY and SVGAGI. Trimming cost V 4 bases and J 2 bases; bases outside gene matches: 6. CDR3 length: 16 residues. The DNA for the CDR3 is TGTGCCAGCAGTTGGGGTAGCGGGAGGACCACAGATACGCAGTATTTT. It encodes CASSWGSGRTTDTQYF.

J is TRBJ1-6 and V is TRBV7-8; 8 bases align to TRBD1. Germline V gene sequence: CDR1 SGHVS, CDR2 FQNEAQ. The J segment lost 7 bases and the V segment lost 1 base, leaving 6 bases of the junction unmatched. The CDR3 length is 16 residues. The CDR3 bases are TGTGCCAGCAGCTTAGTCTGGACAGGGCAGAATTCACCCCTCCACTTT. It specifies CASSLVWTGQNSPLHF. The full variable domain, rest sourced from reference TRBV7-8 and TRBJ1-6, is GAGVSQSPRYKVAKRGQDVALRCDPISGHVSLFWYQQALGQGPEFLTYFQNEAQLDKSGLPSDRFFAERPEGSVSTLKIQRTQQEDSAVYLCASSLVWTGQNSPLHFGNGTRLTVT.

This sequence joins TRBV2 and TRBJ2-7; D call uncertain. The CDR3 sequence is 12 residues long. V gave up 2 bases and J gave up 1 base, with 3 bases separating them. Looked up from germline, CDR1 is SNHLY and CDR2 is FYNNEI. Here the CDR3 reads CASSELSYEQYF. The CDR3 DNA reads as TGTGCCAGCAGTGAACTGTCCTACGAGCAGTACTTC.

The CDR3 nucleotides read TGTGCCAGCAGGCCGGGACAGAAACATGGCTACACCTTC. Protein: CASRPGQKHGYTF. The rearrangement uses TRBV2 and TRBJ1-2, with 7 bases aligning to TRBD1. From germline, CDR1 is SNHLY and CDR2 FYNNEI. This CDR3 has 13 residues. V lost 6 bases to trimming and J lost 6 bases; unmatched junction nucleotides: 7.